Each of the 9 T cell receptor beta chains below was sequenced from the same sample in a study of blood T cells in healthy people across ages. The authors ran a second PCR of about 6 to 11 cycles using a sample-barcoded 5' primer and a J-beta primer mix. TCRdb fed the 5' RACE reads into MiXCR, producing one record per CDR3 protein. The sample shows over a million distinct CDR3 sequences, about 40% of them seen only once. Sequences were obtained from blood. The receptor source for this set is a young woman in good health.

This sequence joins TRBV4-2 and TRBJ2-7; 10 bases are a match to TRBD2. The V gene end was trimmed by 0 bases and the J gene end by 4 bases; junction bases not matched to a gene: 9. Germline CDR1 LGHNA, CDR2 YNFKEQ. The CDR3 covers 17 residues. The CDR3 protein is CASSQDPSSGRSYEQYF. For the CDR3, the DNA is TGTGCCAGCAGCCAAGATCCGTCTAGCGGGAGAAGTTACGAGCAGTACTTC.

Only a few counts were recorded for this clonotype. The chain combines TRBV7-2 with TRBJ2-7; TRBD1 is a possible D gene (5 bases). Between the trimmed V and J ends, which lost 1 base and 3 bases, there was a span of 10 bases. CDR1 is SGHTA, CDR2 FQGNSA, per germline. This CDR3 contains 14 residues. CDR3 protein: CASSLGTMNYEQYF. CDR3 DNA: TGTGCCAGCAGCTTAGGGACAATGAACTACGAGCAGTACTTC. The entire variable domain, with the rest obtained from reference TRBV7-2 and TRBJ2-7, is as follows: GAGVSQSPSNKVTEKGKDVELRCDPISGHTALYWYRQSLGQGLEFLIYFQGNSAPDKSGLPSDRFSAERTGGSVSTLTIQRTQQEDSAVYLCASSLGTMNYEQYFGPGTRLTVT.

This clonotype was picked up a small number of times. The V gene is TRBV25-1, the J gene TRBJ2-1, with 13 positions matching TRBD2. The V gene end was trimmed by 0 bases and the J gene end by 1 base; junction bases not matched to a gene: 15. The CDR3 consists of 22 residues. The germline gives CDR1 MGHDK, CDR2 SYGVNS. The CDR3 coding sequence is TGTGCCAGCAGTGAATATTTCGTACTAGCGGGGGGGGGGCCAGAATCCTACAATGAGCAGTTCTTC. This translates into CASSEYFVLAGGGPESYNEQFF.

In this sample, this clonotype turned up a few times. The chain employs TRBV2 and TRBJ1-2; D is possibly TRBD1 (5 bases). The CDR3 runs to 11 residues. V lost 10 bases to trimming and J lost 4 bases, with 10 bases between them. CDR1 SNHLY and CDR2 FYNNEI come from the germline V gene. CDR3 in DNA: TGTGCCACCCCGACAGCCTATGGCTACACCTTC. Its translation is CATPTAYGYTF.

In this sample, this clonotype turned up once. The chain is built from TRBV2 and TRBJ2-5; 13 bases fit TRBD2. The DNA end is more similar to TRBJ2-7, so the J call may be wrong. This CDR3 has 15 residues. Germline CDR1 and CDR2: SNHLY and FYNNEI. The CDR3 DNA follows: TGTGCCAGCAGTGAAACTAGGACTAGCGGGAGCGAGCAGTACTTC. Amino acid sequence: CASSETRTSGSEQYF.

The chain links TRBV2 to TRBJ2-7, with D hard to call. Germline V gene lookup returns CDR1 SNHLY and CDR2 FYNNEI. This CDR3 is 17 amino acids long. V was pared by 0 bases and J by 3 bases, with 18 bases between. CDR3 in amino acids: CASSEALRLVPYYEQYF. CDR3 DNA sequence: TGTGCCAGCAGTGAAGCTCTGCGGCTAGTCCCCTACTACGAGCAGTACTTC.

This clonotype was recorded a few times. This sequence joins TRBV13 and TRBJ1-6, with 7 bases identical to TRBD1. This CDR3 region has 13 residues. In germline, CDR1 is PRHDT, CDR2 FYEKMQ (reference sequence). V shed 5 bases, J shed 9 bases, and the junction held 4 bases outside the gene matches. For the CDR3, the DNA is TGTGCCAGCAGCGCGACAGGGTTTTCACCCCTCCACTTT. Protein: CASSATGFSPLHF.

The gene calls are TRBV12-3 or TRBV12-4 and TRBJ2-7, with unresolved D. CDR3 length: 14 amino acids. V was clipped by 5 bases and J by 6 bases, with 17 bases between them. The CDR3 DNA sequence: TGTGCCAGCAGTGTCGTCGCAGAAGGATCCGAGCAGTACTTC. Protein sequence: CASSVVAEGSEQYF.

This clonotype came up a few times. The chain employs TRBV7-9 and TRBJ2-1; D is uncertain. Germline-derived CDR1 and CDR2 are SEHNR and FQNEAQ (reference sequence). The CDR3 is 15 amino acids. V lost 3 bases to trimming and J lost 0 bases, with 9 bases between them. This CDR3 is CASSLFRYSYNEQFF. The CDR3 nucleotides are TGTGCCAGCAGCTTGTTCCGATACTCCTACAATGAGCAGTTCTTC.